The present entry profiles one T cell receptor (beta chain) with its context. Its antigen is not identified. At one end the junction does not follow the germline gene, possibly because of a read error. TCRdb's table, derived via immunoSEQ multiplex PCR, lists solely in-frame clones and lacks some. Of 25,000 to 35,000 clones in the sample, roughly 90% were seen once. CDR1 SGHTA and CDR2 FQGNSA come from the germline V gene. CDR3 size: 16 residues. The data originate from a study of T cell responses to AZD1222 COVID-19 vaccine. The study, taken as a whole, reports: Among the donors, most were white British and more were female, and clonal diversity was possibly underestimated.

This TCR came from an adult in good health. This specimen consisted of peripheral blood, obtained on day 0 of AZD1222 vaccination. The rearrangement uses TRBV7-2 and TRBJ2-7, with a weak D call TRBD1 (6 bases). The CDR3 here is CASNLMGDTSSYEQYF. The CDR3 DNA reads TGTGCCAGCAACTTAATGGGGGACACCTCCTCCTACGAGCAGTACTTC.